The 26 T cell receptor beta chains below all came from one sample that was sequenced in a study of T cells in Graves' hyperthyroidism and ophthalmopathy. TCR beta CDR3 sequences were amplified from RNA transcripts. The primer set for the first-round RT-PCR of the TCR CDR3 was HTBI. TCRdb used MiXCR to reprocess the multiplex PCR reads, holding one entry per CDR3 protein. This table has nearly 250,000 distinct CDR3 sequences, about 17% appearing once. The specimen was blood. Source of these receptors: a woman aged 18-30 years with Graves' ophthalmopathy.

The sample holds a few counts of this clonotype. CDR3 protein: CASSEFDRAFNQPQHF. In DNA, the CDR3 is TGTGCCAGCAGTGAATTCGATAGGGCATTCAATCAGCCCCAGCATTTT. The chain combines TRBV6-1 with TRBJ1-5, with D unclear. V was clipped by 2 bases and J by 3 bases, with 14 bases between them. The CDR3 consists of 16 residues. CDR1 and CDR2 (germline): MNHNS, SASEGT.

The table lists this clonotype with many counts. V usage is TRBV3-1 and J usage is TRBJ2-5; 8 bases fit TRBD1. V gave up 2 bases and J gave up 5 bases; unmatched junction bases: 7. The CDR3 sequence is 15 residues long. The germline gives CDR1 LGHDT, CDR2 YNNKEL (reference sequence). The CDR3 is CASSQPAGGRETQYF. In DNA form, the CDR3 reads TGTGCCAGCAGCCAACCGGCAGGGGGCAGGGAGACCCAGTACTTC.

This chain links TRBV29-1 with TRBJ2-3; 11 bases are shared with TRBD2. J gave up 2 bases and V 6 bases, and 13 bases lay outside the gene matches. The CDR3 spans 17 residues. Germline CDR1 is SQVTM and CDR2 is ANQGSEA. The CDR3 nucleotides read TGCAGCGTCTGTTTGATCGGGACTAGCGGATTCACAGATACGCAGTATTTT. Protein product: CSVCLIGTSGFTDTQYF.

This clonotype has at least ten counts. V and J are TRBV28 and TRBJ2-2, with D perhaps being TRBD1 or TRBD2 (5 bases each). Germline values: CDR1 MDHEN, CDR2 SYDVKM. This CDR3 is built from 17 residues. V was cut by 1 base and J by 0 bases, with 12 bases left in between. For the CDR3, the DNA is TGTGCCAGCAGTTTATCCAGGGTGGGGGCGAACACCGGGGAGCTGTTTTTT. It codes for CASSLSRVGANTGELFF.

This clonotype was counted many times. V usage is TRBV28 and J usage is TRBJ2-7; possibly TRBD2 for D (5 bases). CDR1 MDHEN and CDR2 SYDVKM come from the germline V gene. This CDR3 contains 16 residues. V lost 5 bases and J lost 1, with 18 bases in between. CDR3 nucleotides: TGTGCCAGCAGTGCCACCGCCCGGGGTGGGTCCTACGAGCAGTACTTC. Translating gives CASSATARGGSYEQYF.

The sample holds many counts of this clonotype. The chain has TRBV7-2 and TRBJ2-7; 8 bases fit TRBD1. CDR1 is SGHTA and CDR2 is FQGNSA in the germline V gene. V lost 5 bases and J lost 3; bases outside the gene matches: 9. The CDR3 runs 15 residues. The CDR3 protein is CASSPGEGQGYEQYF. The CDR3 nucleotides read TGTGCCAGCAGCCCAGGTGAAGGACAGGGCTACGAGCAGTACTTC. Full variable domain (missing parts from reference TRBV7-2 and TRBJ2-7): GAGVSQSPSNKVTEKGKDVELRCDPISGHTALYWYRQSLGQGLEFLIYFQGNSAPDKSGLPSDRFSAERTGGSVSTLTIQRTQQEDSAVYLCASSPGEGQGYEQYFGPGTRLTVT.

This clonotype was seen a handful of times. This chain uses TRBV6-1 with TRBJ1-2, with D possibly TRBD1 on 6 matching bases. There are 14 residues in the CDR3. CDR1 and CDR2 from the germline V gene are MNHNS and SASEGT. Trimming pared 1 base from V and 8 bases from J, leaving 14 bases between. CDR3 region: CASSEGGDTRGYTF. The DNA for the CDR3 is TGTGCCAGCAGTGAAGGGGGGGACACTAGGGGCTACACCTTC.

To note about this clonotype: The conserved closing phenylalanine or tryptophan is absent in this CDR3, likely reflecting a read error. J is TRBJ1-1 and V is TRBV28; no reliable D call. CDR3 length equals 14 residues. From germline, CDR1 is MDHEN and CDR2 SYDVKM. CDR3 protein: CASTLGWKNTEAFL. In nucleotides, the CDR3 is TGTGCCAGCACCTTAGGATGGAAGAACACTGAGGCTTTCCTT.

This clonotype was detected ten times or more. V is TRBV11-2 and J is TRBJ1-1; D unclear. Germline loops: CDR1 SGHAT, CDR2 FQNNGV. V was pared by 0 bases and J by 11 bases, with 13 bases between. The CDR3 covers 13 residues. This CDR3 is CASSLDGELTAFF. CDR3 sequence (DNA): TGTGCCAGCAGCTTAGATGGAGAATTAACGGCTTTCTTT.

This clonotype has a count of ten or more. The chain is built from TRBV6-1 and TRBJ2-7; D might be TRBD1 or TRBD2, each matching 5 bases. The CDR3 contains 13 residues. The V gene lost 10 bases and the J gene lost 5 bases, with 18 bases spanning the gap. Per the germline V gene, CDR1 is MNHNS and CDR2 is SASEGT. The CDR3 bases are TGTGCCACCTCGAGGACCAGGGACCACGAGCAGTACTTC. Translation gives CATSRTRDHEQYF.

V is TRBV2 and J is TRBJ2-2; possibly TRBD1 or TRBD2 for D (6 bases each). CDR1 is SNHLY, CDR2 FYNNEI, per germline. Between the trimmed V and J ends, which lost 0 bases and 6 bases, there was a span of 17 bases. This CDR3 has 17 residues. CDR3 in amino acids: CASSEALRSGGPGELFF. CDR3 coding DNA: TGTGCCAGCAGTGAAGCGCTTCGGTCTGGGGGGCCCGGGGAGCTGTTTTTT.

This clonotype was counted at least ten times. The chain recombines TRBV28 with TRBJ2-3, with 8 bases identical to TRBD2. The CDR3 covers 15 residues. The V and J ends lost 3 bases and 6 bases, in that order; junction bases with no gene match: 8. Germline values: CDR1 MDHEN, CDR2 SYDVKM. The CDR3 reads CASSLSGSNVDTQYF. In DNA form, the CDR3 reads TGTGCCAGCAGTTTGAGCGGGAGTAACGTTGATACGCAGTATTTT.

This clonotype was seen at least ten times. J is TRBJ2-1 and V is TRBV5-1, with D possibly matching TRBD1 (6 bases). CDR1 and CDR2 from the germline V gene are SGHRS and YFSETQ. The V gene lost 4 bases and the J gene lost 4 bases, with 21 bases spanning the gap. The CDR3 consists of 17 residues. In nucleotides, the CDR3 is TGCGCCAGCAGCCAAGCACGGACCGGGACACCTTACAATGAGCAGTTCTTC. Translated, it gives CASSQARTGTPYNEQFF.

This clonotype was found many times. At one of its ends the junction is not consistent with the germline gene, which may arise from a read error. This rearrangement joins TRBV6-2 or TRBV6-3 to TRBJ2-5, with TRBD1 identical over 10 bases. CDR1 and CDR2 from the germline V gene are MNHEY and SVGEGT. The CDR3 has 15 amino acids. This CDR3 is CASSPLGQGREAQYF. The CDR3 coding sequence is TGTGCCAGCAGTCCTCTGGGACAGGGGAGAGAGGCCCAGTACTTC.

This clonotype was detected only a few times. V and J are TRBV5-1 and TRBJ2-5; 12 bases fit TRBD2. Germline V gene data show CDR1 as SGHRS and CDR2 as YFSETQ. With V trimmed by 6 bases and J by 4 bases, 7 bases remained unmatched. This CDR3 region has 15 residues. The CDR3 nucleotides read TGCGCCAGCACCTCTAGCGGGGGGGCCGGAGAGACCCAGTACTTC. Translated, it gives CASTSSGGAGETQYF.

DNA of the CDR3: TGCAGTGCTAGTAGGGTCGACATGAACACTGAAGCTTTCTTT. It translates to CSASRVDMNTEAFF. This chain joins TRBV20-1 and TRBJ1-1; D is unclear. The CDR3 covers 14 residues. From germline, CDR1 is DFQATT and CDR2 SNEGSKA (reference sequence). The V and J ends lost 3 bases and 0 bases respectively, with 11 bases between them.

This clonotype was seen many times. This chain joins TRBV28 and TRBJ2-7; D might be TRBD2 (5 bases). Trimming shortened V by 5 bases and J by 2 bases, and 13 bases separated the two germline ends. CDR3 size: 14 residues. The V gene's germline CDR1 is MDHEN and CDR2 SYDVKM. The chain's CDR3 is CASSASYGAYEQYF. The CDR3 bases are TGTGCCAGCAGTGCCTCCTACGGGGCCTACGAGCAGTACTTC.

The chain carries TRBV7-9 and TRBJ2-7; no firm D call. V was shortened by 2 bases and J by 2 bases, with 10 bases between the two germline ends. Germline CDR1 reads SEHNR; CDR2 reads FQNEAQ (reference sequence). The CDR3 runs 14 residues. DNA of the CDR3: TGTGCCAGCAGCTTAAGTCCTGGAACCTACGAGCAGTACTTC. This codes for CASSLSPGTYEQYF. Based on the CDR3 plus reference TRBV7-9 and TRBJ2-7, the full variable domain is DTGVSQNPRHKITKRGQNVTFRCDPISEHNRLYWYRQTLGQGPEFLTYFQNEAQLEKSRLLSDRFSAERPKGSFSTLEIQRTEQGDSAMYLCASSLSPGTYEQYFGPGTRLTVT.

This clonotype occurred many times. This chain links TRBV5-1 with TRBJ2-3, with D perhaps TRBD1 or TRBD2 (5 bases each). V lost 4 bases, J lost 1 base, and 16 bases lay in between. Germline CDR1 SGHRS, CDR2 YFSETQ. This CDR3 spans 16 amino acids. This chain's CDR3 is CASSAGTMVGTDTQYF. The CDR3 coding sequence is TGCGCCAGCAGCGCTGGGACGATGGTAGGCACAGATACGCAGTATTTT.

This clonotype was recorded at least ten times. V gene TRBV5-4 combines with J gene TRBJ1-2, with D possibly being TRBD1 (5 bases). This CDR3 comprises 13 residues. Germline V lookup: CDR1 SGHNT, CDR2 YYREEE (reference sequence). Between the trimmed V and J ends, which lost 2 bases and 0 bases, there was a span of 5 bases. The CDR3 coding sequence is TGTGCCAGCAGCTTACAGGCTAACTATGGCTACACCTTC. Amino acids: CASSLQANYGYTF.

This clonotype showed up many times. This rearrangement joins TRBV28 to TRBJ1-1; 7 bases are shared with TRBD1. The germline V gene has CDR1 MDHEN and CDR2 SYDVKM. The length of the CDR3 is 14 residues. After removal of 4 bases from V and 10 bases from J, the junction contained 12 bases not matched to a gene. CDR3 amino acids: CASSSPSRGSRAFF. The CDR3 region has the DNA TGTGCCAGCAGTTCTCCTTCCAGGGGGAGTCGAGCTTTCTTT. Combining the CDR3 with reference TRBV28 and TRBJ1-1 gives the whole variable domain DVKVTQSSRYLVKRTGEKVFLECVQDMDHENMFWYRQDPGLGLRLIYFSYDVKMKEKGDIPEGYSVSREKKERFSLILESASTNQTSMYLCASSSPSRGSRAFFGQGTRLTVV.

This clonotype was counted at least ten times. V is TRBV6-5 and J is TRBJ1-1, with D tentatively TRBD1 (5 bases). CDR3 length: 14 residues. The V end was cut by 1 base, the J end by 3 bases, with 9 bases between. CDR1 and CDR2 from the germline V gene are MNHEY and SVGAGI. The CDR3 protein is CASSYLGGDTEAFF. CDR3 DNA: TGTGCCAGCAGTTACTTGGGGGGGGACACTGAAGCTTTCTTT.

In this sample, this clonotype turned up a few times. This may arise from a read error, as a much more abundant clone is one base away. The rearrangement uses TRBV27 and TRBJ2-7; 9 bases agree with TRBD2. Trimming took 5 bases from V and 5 from J; bases not matched to a gene: 10. Germline V lookup: CDR1 MNHEY, CDR2 SMNVEV (reference sequence). The CDR3 spans 15 residues. CDR3 in amino acids: CASSEGGRAFNEQYF. The DNA of the CDR3 is TGTGCCAGCAGTGAAGGCGGGAGGGCCTTCAACGAGCAGTACTTC.

The chain recombines TRBV20-1 with TRBJ2-3; no clear D. This CDR3 contains 15 residues. Germline lookup yields CDR1 DFQATT and CDR2 SNEGSKA (reference sequence). Deletions cut 4 bases from V and 9 bases from J, with 23 bases between. The CDR3 loop is CSATPPIEAQRTQYF. The CDR3 DNA is TGCAGTGCTACCCCACCGATTGAGGCACAGAGGACGCAGTATTTT.

This clonotype occurred many times. The gene calls are TRBV20-1 and TRBJ2-5; TRBD1 matches 8 bases. CDR1 and CDR2 from the germline V gene are DFQATT and SNEGSKA (reference sequence). The V segment lost 7 bases and the J segment 5 bases; nucleotides outside the gene matches: 12. CDR3 length: 14 amino acids. The CDR3 is CSGEAGQDKETQYF. The CDR3 nucleotides read TGCAGTGGGGAGGCGGGACAGGACAAGGAGACCCAGTACTTC.

This clonotype was recorded at least ten times. DNA of the CDR3: TGTGCCAGCAGTTACTTCCGGGACAGGGCCCACACCGGGGAGCTGTTTTTT. Residues: CASSYFRDRAHTGELFF. This chain links TRBV6-5 with TRBJ2-2; 9 bases are shared with TRBD1. J lost 3 bases, V lost 1 base, and 6 bases had no gene match. Germline V gives CDR1 MNHEY, CDR2 SVGAGI. The CDR3 contains 17 residues.